This T cell receptor (beta chain) was identified during a study of T cell responses to AZD1222 COVID-19 vaccine. TCRdb's copy holds only in-frame clones and misses some; the assay was immunoSEQ multiplex PCR. This table has 95,000 to 100,000 clones, about 89% appearing once. To note about this clone: Its target is unknown. One junction end disagrees with the germline gene, perhaps due to a read error.

The CDR3 sequence is 13 residues long. Per germline, CDR1 KGHSH and CDR2 LQKENI. Study findings and constraints: At 160-218 and 743-854, vaccine-associated CD4 TCRs were dominant, and they spanned spike.

The sequenced sample was peripheral blood, obtained 28 days after the second AZD1222 dose. The rearrangement joins TRBV18 to TRBJ2-7; maybe TRBD1 (6 bases). The clonotype was recovered from an adult who received the AZD1222 COVID-19 vaccine. CDR3 sequence: CASSPQGVGEKYF. For the CDR3, the DNA is TGTGCCAGCTCCCCACAGGGTGTCGGCGAGAAGTACTTC.